One T cell receptor (beta chain) is described in this entry. Its antigen specificity is not known. It has no much larger one-base neighbor in the sample; base qualities were not kept. This sample was included in a study of blood T cell repertoires in COVID-19 (dated by TCRdb to 2020 to 2021). About the investigation overall: Samples from collaborators originated in the United States, Italy and Spain and spanned both the acute and convalescent phases of COVID-19. The prospective study material was composed of cDNA or gDNA derived from T cells, B-cell-depleted T cells, or PBMCs. Subjects who had been exposed to COVID-19, were actively infected with it, or had recovered from it provided the deeply sampled blood TCRbeta repertoires that made up the dataset. The repertoires were released in a freely available public database intended as a resource for research on the immune response to SARS-CoV-2. The samples were drawn from the first 160 participants of the ongoing ImmuneRACE study and from roughly 1,300 subjects provided by 6 global collaborators. A de-identified subject ID, COVID-19 status, age in years and sex were almost always included in the sample metadata. Where available, HLA class I and class II types were taken from metadata supplied by the sample provider and were not determined by assay-based typing.

Unmatched junction bases come to 13, with V trimmed by 0 bases and J by 5 bases. The CDR3 covers 17 residues, taking in both the cysteine and the phenylalanine. Just CDR3 DNA is preserved here, 51 bases in frame from base 1. CDR1 and CDR2, looked up from the germline V gene, are SGHRS and YFSETQ. Whole blood was collected in K2EDTA tubes by collaborating institutions according to the institutions' own protocols. For TCRbeta analysis, collaborators shipped samples in one of three forms: frozen whole blood, isolated PBMCs, or DNA extracted from either of those sample types. Study-level results and caveats: Clinical and demographic metadata were provided uncurated, with the amount varying by source and participant.

The immunoSEQ Assay, a bias-controlled multiplex PCR, was used to amplify TCRbeta CDR3 regions from genomic DNA. In the source study's methods: Nucleated cell counts per sample were estimated from amplification of reference gene primers within the assay. To quantify the absolute abundance of each unique TCRbeta CDR3 rearrangement, sequence reads were collapsed and filtered. Productive Simpson clonality was computed per sample as the square root of Simpson's diversity index over productive rearrangements. In TCRdb, the immuneACCESS table is reduced to in-frame sequences with V and J assigned. These tables do not hold every clone; where another copy was compared, an unresolved V gene accounts for under half, and the others remain unexplained. The D gene and trimming were derived from the DNA, and the V and J assignments and clone size from that table. The sample table lists around 82,000 clones, 89% of them with a count of one. 9% to 15% of the sample belongs to the ten largest clones.

The rearrangement combines TRBV5-1 with TRBJ1-1; the central 7 bases match TRBD1. This TCR came from a man between 65 and 85 years old with active or convalescent COVID-19. Sequencing was carried out using peripheral blood. The DNA sequence follows: TGCGCCAGCAGCTTGGCGGGATACTCCGGGACAGATACTGAAGCTTTCTTT. Its product reads: CASSLAGYSGTDTEAFF.